The 14 T cell receptor beta chains presented below share a single source sample, sequenced in a study of tumor-infiltrating lymphocytes in primary liver carcinoma. Total RNA and DNA came together from roughly 20-30 mg of bulk tissue without cell sorting. Constant-region priming of 500 ng total RNA yielded TCR beta cDNA. ARM-PCR, slightly modified, supplied the TCR beta libraries through three nested multiplex PCR rounds. Two initial PCR rounds of around 9 cycles each paired TRBV1-TRBV30 forward primers with a C-beta reverse primer. TCRdb re-analysed the multiplex PCR reads in MiXCR, keeping a single row per CDR3 protein. Among fewer than 75,000 distinct CDR3 sequences listed, roughly 70% were seen once. The sample comprised liver tumor tissue from sampling region 4. Described subset: tumor region T4, right-lateral pole. The receptor source for this set is a man in his forties with primary liver carcinoma and hepatitis B virus infection.

Remarks on this clonotype: As the CDR3 is not closed by the conserved phenylalanine or tryptophan, this likely results from a read error. The DNA is left out, because the CDR3 cannot be placed on it with certainty; the CDR3 is given as TCRdb lists it. The chain recombines TRBV11-1 with TRBJ2-5; the tabulated D call, TRBD1, remains unverified against the DNA. The CDR3 spans 14 residues, counting both ends. Germline CDR1 reads SGHAT; CDR2 reads FQDESV (reference sequence). The CDR3 spells CASSGHVEVETQYL.

Concerning this clonotype: A read error may explain this, as a much larger clone is one base away. Lacking the conserved final phenylalanine or tryptophan, this CDR3 likely reflects a read error. CDR3 region: CASSLWTGERETQYS. In DNA, the CDR3 is TGTGCCAGCAGCCTCTGGACAGGGGAAAGAGAGACCCAGTACTCC. This sequence joins TRBV11-3 and TRBJ2-5; 9 bases are shared with TRBD1. Trimming cost V 5 bases and J 4 bases; bases outside gene matches: 8. Germline CDR1 reads SGHNT; CDR2 reads YENEEA. The CDR3 totals 15 residues.

This clonotype has a count of ten or more. V is TRBV6-6 and J is TRBJ2-3; D is undetermined. CDR3 size: 12 residues. CDR1 MNHNY and CDR2 SVGAGI come from the germline V gene (reference sequence). Trimming took off 2 bases at V and 5 bases at J, with 5 bases between the two ends. CDR3 sequence: CASSYTGDTQYF. For the CDR3, the DNA is TGTGCCAGCAGTTACACGGGAGATACGCAGTATTTT.

Comments on this clonotype: A much larger clone sits a single nucleotide away, making a read error possible. The rearrangement joins TRBV28 to TRBJ1-5; the D is unclear. Germline CDR1 MDHEN, CDR2 SYDVKM. The CDR3 length is 13 residues. V was shortened by 8 bases and J by 2 bases, with 10 bases between the two germline ends. CDR3 nucleotides: TGTGCCAGCGCGACAAGGGGCAATCAGCCCCAGCATTTT. Translation: CASATRGNQPQHF.

Remarks on this clonotype: The junction does not match germline at one end; this may be a read error. This chain links TRBV4-3 with TRBJ1-1; D remains unclear. The CDR3 is 13 amino acids. The germline gives CDR1 LGHNA, CDR2 YSLEER. CDR3 loop: CAGSQDTRSEAFF. In DNA, the CDR3 is TGCGCCGGCAGCCAAGATACCAGGTCCGAAGCTTTCTTT.

This clonotype has just a few counts. This chain uses TRBV29-1 with TRBJ1-1; D remains unclear. CDR3 length equals 15 residues. V was pared by 8 bases and J by 0 bases, with 19 bases between. Per germline, CDR1 SQVTM and CDR2 ANQGSEA. The CDR3 DNA reads TGCAGCATTGCCCCTGGTTGGGCAATGAACACTGAAGCTTTCTTT. Translated, it gives CSIAPGWAMNTEAFF.

Points on this clonotype: A much larger clone is a single base away; this may be a read error. This chain joins TRBV29-1 and TRBJ2-2, with D possibly matching TRBD1 (6 bases). The CDR3 sequence is 14 residues long. V was pared by 4 bases and J by 1 base, with 10 bases between. Looked up from germline, CDR1 is SQVTM and CDR2 is ANQGSEA. CDR3 region: CSVARTVNTGELFF. The CDR3 coding sequence is TGCAGCGTTGCCCGGACAGTGAACACCGGGGAGCTGTTTTTT.

Comment on this clonotype: A read error may account for a junction end that differs from germline. CDR3 in amino acids: CVSSLESMRGSYSEQFF. The CDR3 DNA reads as TGTGTCAGCAGCTTAGAATCCATGCGGGGCTCCTACAGTGAGCAGTTCTTC. The rearrangement joins TRBV11-2 to TRBJ2-1; possible D gene TRBD2, 6 bases. CDR3 size: 17 residues. Germline assignment: CDR1 SGHAT and CDR2 FQNNGV.

The chain links TRBV29-1 to TRBJ1-2; weak D call: TRBD1 (5 bases). V lost 6 bases and J 12 bases, leaving 26 bases between the germline ends. This CDR3 has 14 residues. Germline V lookup: CDR1 SQVTM, CDR2 ANQGSEA. Written as DNA, the CDR3 is TGCAGCGTGTGGGACCCGGGCCAGGACTATAGCCACACCTTC. Protein: CSVWDPGQDYSHTF.

The genes are TRBV12-3 or TRBV12-4 and TRBJ2-7, with D perhaps matching TRBD1 (5 bases). The CDR3 covers 14 residues. V lost 5 bases and J 5 bases, leaving 16 bases between the germline ends. The chain's CDR3 is CASSDSRVPHEQYF. The CDR3 DNA is TGTGCCAGCAGTGATTCCAGGGTACCCCACGAGCAGTACTTC.

This chain uses TRBV11-2 with TRBJ1-1; 10 bases fit TRBD1. Trimming at V came to 6 bases and at J to 14 bases, leaving 18 bases not matched to a gene. The CDR3 is 15 amino acids. CDR1 is SGHAT and CDR2 is FQNNGV in the germline V gene. The CDR3 DNA reads as TGTGCCAGCAGTGCCAGGACAGGGGGTCCGGCTAAGGCCTTCTTT. It encodes CASSARTGGPAKAFF.

The rearrangement links TRBV11-1 to TRBJ1-6; D is unclear. Germline CDR1 and CDR2: SGHAT and FQDESV (reference sequence). The V end lost 2 bases, the J end lost 10 bases, and 9 bases lay between the germline ends. CDR3 length: 13 residues. CDR3 nucleotides: TGTGCCAGCAGCTTAAAAGGGAACTCACCCCTCCACTTT. Amino acid sequence: CASSLKGNSPLHF.

Concerning this clonotype: A junction boundary mismatches the germline segment, possibly from a read error. This CDR3 is CASTDNSKETQYF. As DNA, the CDR3 is TGTGCCAGCACTGATAACAGTAAAGAGACCCAGTACTTC. The V and J genes are TRBV10-1 and TRBJ2-5; unclear D gene. Germline CDR1 is WNHNN and CDR2 is SYGVQD (reference sequence). The CDR3 has 13 residues.

V usage is TRBV20-1 and J usage is TRBJ2-7, with TRBD2 identical over 8 bases. The germline CDR1 and CDR2 sequences are DFQATT and SNEGSKA (reference sequence). The CDR3 extends over 16 amino acids. Unmatched junction bases numbered 13, after V lost 2 bases and J lost 4 bases. The DNA of the CDR3 is TGCAGTGCTAGAATCCTGACTAGCGTGGAGACTTACGAGCAGTACTTC. This codes for CSARILTSVETYEQYF.